These T cell receptor beta chains were read from a single sample in a study of blood T cell repertoires in COVID-19. Produced via immunoSEQ multiplex PCR; TCRdb's table is partial and in-frame only. The sample has 84,000 or so clones; around 80% are singletons. The sample comprised peripheral blood. These receptors all stem from a man between 65 and 80 years old with acute or convalescent COVID-19. Each CDR3 is given with its conserved first and last residue. D genes are given only for firm matches. Clone size is not always given. Where it is, it says once, few, many or a class for expanded clones.

D | J | V | length | size | CDR3 | DNA
TRBD1 | TRBJ1-1 | TRBV2 | 14 | NA | CASRDREFYTEAFF | TGTGCCAGCCGGGACAGAGAATTTTACACTGAAGCTTTCTTT
NA | TRBJ2-2 | TRBV10-1 | 16 | NA | CASSEVVPLNTGELFF | TGCGCCAGCAGTGAGGTTGTTCCGCTAAACACCGGGGAGCTGTTTTTT
NA | TRBJ2-7 | TRBV5-1 | 11 | NA | CASNDRSEQYF | TGCGCCAGCAACGACAGAAGCGAGCAGTACTTC
TRBD2 | TRBJ2-5 | TRBV10-3 | 16 | NA | CAISESGGAQQETQYF | TGTGCCATCAGTGAGTCCGGGGGGGCCCAGCAAGAGACCCAGTACTTC
NA | TRBJ1-5 | TRBV7-9 | 14 | NA | CASSLQGSNQPQHF | TGTGCCAGCAGCTTACAGGGTAGCAATCAGCCCCAGCATTTT
TRBD1 | TRBJ1-2 | TRBV5-6 | 17 | once | CASSPWTGDREMDGYTF | TGTGCCAGCAGCCCCTGGACTGGGGACAGGGAAATGGATGGCTACACCTTC
NA | TRBJ2-3 | TRBV29-1 | 11 | NA | CSVESADTQYF | TGCAGCGTTGAATCGGCAGATACGCAGTATTTT
TRBD2 | TRBJ2-2 | TRBV13 | 16 | NA | CASSFPGLAGSGELFF | TGTGCCAGCAGCTTTCCGGGACTAGCGGGGAGCGGGGAGCTGTTTTTT
TRBD1 | TRBJ1-1 | TRBV4-1 | 17 | NA | CASSPYGDRGRGTEAFF | TGCGCCAGCAGCCCTTATGGGGACAGGGGGCGCGGCACTGAAGCTTTCTTT
TRBD2 | TRBJ2-1 | TRBV7-9 | 16 | many | CASSPIAGSSYNEQFF | TGTGCCAGCAGCCCAATAGCGGGGAGCTCCTACAATGAGCAGTTCTTC
NA | TRBJ1-5 | TRBV5-6 | 15 | NA | CASSFGGAGNQPQHF | TGTGCCAGCAGCTTTGGGGGCGCAGGCAATCAGCCCCAGCATTTT
NA | TRBJ1-6 | TRBV28 | 14 | NA | CASSGLGGNSPLHF | TGTGCCAGCAGTGGACTGGGGGGTAATTCACCCCTCCACTTT
TRBD2 | TRBJ2-2 | TRBV19 | 16 | NA | CASNLGGIENTGELFF | TGTGCCAGCAACTTGGGGGGGATTGAGAACACCGGGGAGCTGTTTTTT
NA | TRBJ1-1 | TRBV6-5 | 13 | NA | CASKDHSRGGAFF | TGTGCCAGCAAAGACCATAGTCGAGGGGGAGCTTTCTTT
NA | TRBJ2-1 | TRBV5-1 | 15 | few | CASSYSGLSYNEQFF | TGCGCCAGCAGCTATAGCGGCCTCTCCTACAATGAGCAGTTCTTC
NA | TRBJ2-2 | TRBV12-1 | 18 | NA | CASSPLASGGIRTGELFF | TGTGCCAGCAGCCCACTGGCTAGCGGGGGGATTCGCACCGGGGAGCTGTTTTTT
TRBD1 | TRBJ1-5 | TRBV6-5 | 12 | NA | CASGQGDQPQHF | TGTGCCAGTGGACAGGGAGACCAGCCCCAGCATTTT
NA | TRBJ2-1 | TRBV6-5 | 14 | NA | CASRPAGSYNEQFF | TGTGCCAGCAGGCCCGCGGGCTCCTACAATGAGCAGTTCTTC
NA | TRBJ1-1 | TRBV11-2 | 13 | NA | CASSLTENTEAFF | TGTGCCAGCAGCTTAACAGAGAACACTGAAGCTTTCTTT
TRBD2 | TRBJ2-5 | TRBV2 | 15 | once | CASSEVAGGQETQYF | TGTGCCAGCAGTGAAGTAGCGGGGGGGCAAGAGACCCAGTACTTC
TRBD1 | TRBJ2-5 | TRBV19 | 15 | NA | CASSIVGQGKETQYF | TGTGCCAGTAGTATAGTAGGACAGGGGAAAGAGACCCAGTACTTC
TRBD1 | TRBJ1-1 | TRBV11-2 | 19 | NA | CASRPGTGGLGNMNTEAFF | TGTGCCAGCAGGCCCGGGACAGGGGGGCTCGGTAATATGAACACTGAAGCTTTCTTT
NA | TRBJ2-7 | TRBV4-2 | 14 | NA | CASSQSGQAYEQYF | TGTGCCAGCAGCCAATCGGGACAAGCCTACGAGCAGTACTTC
NA | TRBJ2-2 | TRBV24-1 | 17 | NA | CATSETHRDIHTGELFF | TGTGCCACCAGTGAGACTCACCGGGACATACACACCGGGGAGCTGTTTTTT
NA | TRBJ2-1 | TRBV6-6 | 15 | NA | CASSPRRERYNEQFF | TGTGCCAGCAGTCCCCGCCGCGAGAGGTACAATGAGCAGTTCTTC
NA | TRBJ1-2 | TRBV5-1 | 12 | NA | CASSLTGFGYTF | TGCGCCAGCAGCTTAACAGGGTTTGGCTACACCTTC
TRBD1 | TRBJ1-6 | TRBV6-5 | 13 | NA | CASSLDRSSPLHF | TGTGCCAGCAGTCTGGACAGGTCTTCACCCCTCCACTTT
NA | TRBJ1-1 | TRBV14 | 13 | once | CASSRGGYTEAFF | TGTGCCAGCAGCCGCGGGGGATACACTGAAGCTTTCTTT
NA | TRBJ2-5 | TRBV5-1 | 13 | NA | CASSLGSEGTQYF | TGCGCCAGCAGCCTCGGGTCCGAGGGGACCCAGTACTTC
NA | TRBJ1-1 | TRBV5-4 | 14 | NA | CASSLEQGGTEAFF | TGTGCCAGCAGCTTGGAACAGGGTGGCACTGAAGCTTTCTTT
TRBD1 | TRBJ2-5 | TRBV24-1 | 16 | few | CATSDPMKTGAETQYF | TGTGCCACCAGTGACCCCATGAAAACAGGGGCAGAGACCCAGTACTTC
TRBD1 | TRBJ2-3 | TRBV13 | 14 | few | CASSTGVATDTQYF | TGTGCCAGCAGCACAGGGGTAGCAACAGATACGCAGTATTTT
TRBD2 | TRBJ2-2 | TRBV4-1 | 17 | NA | CASSHPVAGGYTGELFF | TGCGCCAGCAGCCATCCCGTAGCGGGGGGGTACACCGGGGAGCTGTTTTTT
TRBD1 | TRBJ2-3 | TRBV2 | 15 | NA | CASTSGQGSTDTQYF | TGTGCCAGCACCTCCGGACAGGGTAGCACAGATACGCAGTATTTT
NA | TRBJ2-5 | TRBV5-1 | 13 | NA | CASSPGIQETQYF | TGCGCCAGCAGCCCAGGGATTCAAGAGACCCAGTACTTC
TRBD1 | TRBJ1-2 | TRBV19 | 15 | NA | CASSRTGGNRYGYTF | TGTGCCAGTAGTCGGACAGGGGGTAATCGCTATGGCTACACCTTC
TRBD2 | TRBJ2-4 | TRBV2 | 15 | NA | CASSGTSGVGNIQYF | TGTGCCAGCAGTGGGACTAGCGGGGTGGGAAACATTCAGTACTTC
TRBD2 | TRBJ2-1 | TRBV5-5 | 16 | NA | CASSPGTSGAYNEQFF | TGTGCCAGCAGCCCCGGGACTAGCGGGGCCTACAATGAGCAGTTCTTC
NA | TRBJ1-2 | TRBV27 | 17 | few | CASSLGRANPANYGYTF | TGTGCCAGCAGTTTGGGCAGGGCCAACCCAGCTAACTATGGCTACACCTTC
TRBD2 | TRBJ2-7 | TRBV6-1 | 15 | once | CASSEKVAGALPQYF | TGTGCCAGCAGTGAGAAGGTAGCGGGGGCCCTCCCGCAGTACTTC
TRBD2 | TRBJ2-3 | TRBV5-1 | 17 | NA | CASSLASGEPSTDTQYF | TGCGCCAGCAGCTTGGCTAGCGGAGAGCCTAGCACAGATACGCAGTATTTT
NA | TRBJ2-1 | TRBV6-6 | 16 | NA | CASKHLPGTFRNEQFF | TGTGCCAGCAAGCATCTGCCCGGGACTTTTAGGAATGAGCAGTTCTTC
TRBD1 | TRBJ1-1 | TRBV6-6 | 16 | NA | CASYSGTGVRDTEAFF | TGTGCCAGCTACTCCGGGACAGGGGTAAGGGACACTGAAGCTTTCTTT
TRBD1 | TRBJ1-5 | TRBV3-1/TRBV3-2 | 16 | NA | CASSQGGTGEVQPQHF | TGTGCCAGCAGCCAAGGTGGGACAGGGGAAGTTCAGCCCCAGCATTTT
NA | TRBJ2-2 | TRBV10-3 | 13 | once | CAIRDTNTGELFF | TGTGCCATCAGGGACACTAACACCGGGGAGCTGTTTTTT
NA | TRBJ2-2 | TRBV2 | 14 | NA | CASTVGAVTGELFF | TGTGCCAGCACCGTGGGGGCGGTCACCGGGGAGCTGTTTTTT
NA | TRBJ1-5 | TRBV10-3 | 16 | NA | CAISDQDGGGNQPQHF | TGTGCCATCAGTGACCAGGACGGGGGTGGCAATCAGCCCCAGCATTTT
NA | TRBJ2-1 | TRBV6-5 | 11 | NA | CASSPCSEQFF | TGTGCCAGCAGCCCGTGTAGCGAGCAGTTCTTC
TRBD2 | TRBJ2-5 | TRBV29-1 | 13 | NA | CSVVAGGSETQYF | TGCAGCGTTGTAGCGGGGGGGTCGGAGACCCAGTACTTC